This T cell receptor beta chain was obtained from a study of T cells in tuberculosis. As for the study in general: The T cells targeted glucose monomycolate, a mycobacterial lipid, via CD1B.

The study's findings and limits: T cells binding CD1B-GMM tetramer weakly possibly escaped the sort.

Thawed, overnight-rested PBMC were stained with GMM-loaded CD1B tetramer, viability dye and anti-CD3, then sorted. C32 glucose monomycolate from Rhodococcus equi was loaded onto the CD1B tetramers. CD14-expressing monocytes were removed from PBMC before cryopreservation and sorting. Germline values: CDR1 SGHTA, CDR2 FQGNSA. This CDR3 region has 19 residues. Unmatched junction bases numbered 20, after V lost 2 bases and J lost 7 bases. Here immunoSEQ multiplex PCR was the method, and the copy in TCRdb shows in-frame clones only, minus some. This sample has 85,000 to 100,000 clones; approximately 90% occur once, and the top ten carry around 2%.

This chain links TRBV7-2 with TRBJ2-4, with 7 bases identical to TRBD1. The TCR was taken from an adult woman with latent tuberculosis. The sample consisted of CD1b-GMM tetramer-negative cells sorted from PBMCs. The CDR3 region is CASSLWAATGITVGNIQYF. CDR3 bases: TGTGCCAGCAGCTTATGGGCTGCGACAGGGATTACAGTAGGGAACATTCAGTACTTC.